This T cell receptor (beta chain) derives from a study of CD8+CD57+ T cells in acquired aplastic anemia. At the level of the study: CD4+ and CD8+ cells, once sorted, gave DNA averaging about 3 ug. Broader study findings: Patients and controls shared roughly 28 CD8+ CDR3 sequences, which appeared highly expressed in patients and within their immunodominant clones.

On this clonotype itself: Its antigen remains unidentified.

The CDR3 is made up of 16 amino acids. V trimming: 0 bases; J trimming: 1 base; junction bases outside the gene matches: 2. CDR1 is SGHRS and CDR2 is YFSETQ in the germline V gene. Genomic DNA served as template for TCR beta VDJ and CDR3 profiling. TCRdb recomputed calls from the reads with MiXCR, one row per CDR3 protein. The sample yields under 250,000 distinct CDR3 sequences, almost 35% seen once. Material: sorted CD4+, CD8+, or CD8+CD57+ T cells (not recorded which) from PBMCs. The chain employs TRBV5-1 and TRBJ1-5, with TRBD1 matching 9 bases. The TCR sequence derives from a human donor in good health, serving as a control. The CDR3 spells CASSLGTGGSNQPQHF. CDR3 nucleotide sequence: TGCGCCAGCAGCTTGGGTACAGGGGGCAGCAATCAGCCCCAGCATTTT.